One sample yielded the 32 T cell receptor beta chains listed below, sequenced in a study of blood T cell repertoires in COVID-19. Using immunoSEQ multiplex PCR, the repertoire was profiled, and TCRdb retains in-frame clones only, with some absent. The sample lists 130,000 or so clones, 88% seen once, with 1.5% to 1.7% in the top ten. Sequenced sample: peripheral blood. The receptors were sampled from a human donor in a cohort sampled during active COVID-19.

V and J are TRBV5-1 and TRBJ2-1; 7 bases fit TRBD2. Looked up from germline, CDR1 is SGHRS and CDR2 is YFSETQ. The CDR3 is 13 amino acids. V lost 4 bases, J lost 4 bases, and 2 bases stayed unmatched. CDR3 in amino acids: CASSPRGYNEQFF. CDR3 DNA: TGCGCCAGCAGCCCGCGGGGGTACAATGAGCAGTTCTTC.

The sample holds one count of this clone. The chain links TRBV18 to TRBJ2-3, with 9 bases aligning to TRBD1. This CDR3 is 15 amino acids long. CDR1 and CDR2 (germline): KGHSH, LQKENI. The ends lost 4 bases at V and 3 bases at J; junction bases unmatched: 5. CDR3 nucleotide sequence: TGTGCCAGCTCACAAACAGGGGGCGTTACAGATACGCAGTATTTT. It codes for CASSQTGGVTDTQYF. Full variable domain (rest looked up from reference TRBV18 and TRBJ2-3): NAGVMQNPRHLVRRRGQEARLRCSPMKGHSHVYWYRQLPEEGLKFMVYLQKENIIDESGMPKERFSAEFPKEGPSILRIQQVVRGDSAAYFCASSQTGGVTDTQYFGPGTRLTVL.

The J gene is TRBJ2-5, the V gene TRBV6-5, with D maybe TRBD1 (5 bases). Germline V gene sequence: CDR1 MNHEY, CDR2 SVGAGI. V was clipped by 5 bases and J by 6 bases, with 16 bases between them. The CDR3 spans 14 residues. The chain's CDR3 is CASSPTDTHKTQYF. CDR3 in DNA: TGTGCCAGCAGTCCGACGGACACCCACAAGACCCAGTACTTC.

The chain carries TRBV5-1 and TRBJ2-2, with 11 bases that match TRBD1. The CDR3 is made up of 15 amino acids. Germline lookup yields CDR1 SGHRS and CDR2 YFSETQ. Unmatched junction bases numbered 4, after V lost 3 bases and J lost 6 bases. CDR3 region: CASSSRDRGAGELFF. The CDR3 DNA follows: TGCGCCAGCAGCTCCCGGGACAGGGGGGCCGGGGAGCTGTTTTTT.

J is TRBJ1-5 and V is TRBV2; D unclear. Trimming removed 11 bases from V and 6 bases from J, with 17 bases in between. Germline V CDR1 and CDR2: SNHLY, FYNNEI. The CDR3 loop spans 13 amino acids. The CDR3 loop is CAAGEGEIQPQHF. Written as DNA, the CDR3 is TGTGCCGCCGGGGAGGGTGAAATTCAGCCCCAGCATTTT.

The chain joins TRBV5-4 to TRBJ2-1, with 13 bases that match TRBD2. The CDR3 consists of 15 residues. After removal of 4 bases from V and 6 bases from J, the junction contained 4 bases not matched to a gene. Germline V lookup: CDR1 SGHNT, CDR2 YYREEE (reference sequence). CDR3 residues: CASSPLAGGSNEQFF. DNA of the CDR3: TGTGCCAGCAGCCCACTAGCGGGAGGGAGCAATGAGCAGTTCTTC.

The V call is TRBV6-1, the J call TRBJ2-6; tentatively, D is TRBD2 (5 bases). Germline CDR1 MNHNS, CDR2 SASEGT. CDR3 size: 15 residues. V was shortened by 3 bases and J by 4 bases, with 10 bases between the two germline ends. CDR3 DNA sequence: TGTGCCAGCAGTGACGGGGTGCGCGGGGCCAACGTCCTGACTTTC. Translating it yields CASSDGVRGANVLTF.

The chain uses TRBV19 and TRBJ2-1, with D tentatively TRBD2 (7 bases). This CDR3 is built from 16 residues. V was pared by 1 base and J by 6 bases, with 16 bases between. The germline gives CDR1 LNHDA, CDR2 SQIVND (reference sequence). The DNA of the CDR3 is TGTGCCAGTAGTATAGTCGTGGGGGGGCCTCTCAATGAGCAGTTCTTC. Translation gives CASSIVVGGPLNEQFF.

CDR3 amino acids: CASIAANYGYTF. CDR3 coding DNA: TGTGCCAGCATTGCAGCTAACTATGGCTACACCTTC. The V and J genes are TRBV28 and TRBJ1-2; D call uncertain. The CDR3 extends over 12 amino acids. In germline, CDR1 is MDHEN, CDR2 SYDVKM. Between the trimmed V and J ends, which lost 7 bases and 0 bases, there was a span of 6 bases.

This clone showed up just once. This chain joins TRBV4-1 and TRBJ1-1; 8 bases align to TRBD1. CDR3 length: 18 amino acids. Germline-derived CDR1 and CDR2 are MGHRA and YSYEKL. V was clipped by 3 bases and J by 0 bases; unmatched bases: 12. The CDR3 loop reads CASSQPRDRSSLNTEAFF. Here the CDR3 DNA reads TGCGCCAGCAGCCAGCCCCGGGACAGGAGTTCCCTGAACACTGAAGCTTTCTTT.

The chain couples TRBV5-6 to TRBJ1-3; D not resolved. Trimming left V 4 bases short and J 0 bases short, with 8 bases between. This CDR3 region has 14 residues. CDR1 SGHDT and CDR2 YYEEEE come from the germline V gene. The CDR3 region has the DNA TGTGCCAGCAGCCGGTTGAGCTCTGGAAACACCATATATTTT. Amino acid sequence: CASSRLSSGNTIYF.

The chain recombines TRBV5-8 with TRBJ1-2, with a weak D call TRBD1 (5 bases). V was shortened by 2 bases and J by 3 bases, with 14 bases between the two germline ends. Per germline, CDR1 SGHTS and CDR2 YDEGEE. The CDR3 is made up of 15 amino acids. The CDR3 DNA follows: TGTGCCAGCAGCTTTAGGGGCAGCGGGGACTATGGCTACACCTTC. It is translated as CASSFRGSGDYGYTF.

This chain joins TRBV18 and TRBJ2-1; 7 bases are a match to TRBD1. CDR3 length equals 15 residues. Germline-derived CDR1 and CDR2 are KGHSH and LQKENI. V shed 4 bases, J shed 9 bases, and the junction held 12 bases outside the gene matches. CDR3 loop: CASSLRQGSGGEQFF. Written as DNA, the CDR3 is TGTGCCAGCTCACTTCGACAGGGAAGTGGGGGTGAGCAGTTCTTC.

The chain's CDR3 is CAISARTSGRDTYNEQFF. The CDR3 coding sequence is TGTGCCATCAGTGCTCGGACTAGCGGGAGGGATACCTACAATGAGCAGTTCTTC. The chain joins TRBV10-3 to TRBJ2-1; 15 bases fit TRBD2. The CDR3 contains 18 residues. CDR1 is ENHRY and CDR2 is SYGVKD in the germline V gene. J lost 2 bases, V lost 4 bases, and 6 bases had no gene match.

The chain is built from TRBV19 and TRBJ2-1; possible D gene TRBD1, 6 bases. V dropped 4 bases and J dropped 1 base, with 8 bases sitting between them. Germline V gives CDR1 LNHDA, CDR2 SQIVND (reference sequence). This CDR3 contains 14 residues. The CDR3 here is CASSTDRSYNEQFF. The CDR3 DNA follows: TGTGCCAGTAGTACCGACAGGTCCTACAATGAGCAGTTCTTC.

The chain carries TRBV10-1 and TRBJ1-4; maybe TRBD1 (5 bases). The V and J ends lost 10 bases and 7 bases respectively, with 16 bases between them. The CDR3 has 13 amino acids. Per germline, CDR1 WNHNN and CDR2 SYGVQD (reference sequence). The CDR3 region is CATRERRGEKLFF. CDR3 nucleotide sequence: TGCGCCACCAGGGAACGGAGGGGTGAAAAACTGTTTTTT.

J is TRBJ1-1 and V is TRBV27; TRBD1 matches at 7 bases. Germline V gene lookup returns CDR1 MNHEY and CDR2 SMNVEV (reference sequence). The CDR3 has 14 amino acids. The J segment lost 3 bases and the V segment lost 8 bases, leaving 9 bases of the junction unmatched. This CDR3 reads CASSRGRRDTEAFF. The CDR3 DNA follows: TGTGCCAGCTCTAGGGGGCGGCGGGACACTGAAGCTTTCTTT.

V usage is TRBV5-6 and J usage is TRBJ1-1, with D hard to call. Trimming took off 2 bases at V and 4 bases at J, with 12 bases between the two ends. The CDR3 consists of 14 residues. Germline-derived CDR1 and CDR2 are SGHDT and YYEEEE. The CDR3 reads CASSFSSSGTEAFF. The DNA for the CDR3 is TGTGCCAGCAGCTTTTCCAGTTCTGGCACTGAAGCTTTCTTT.

V and J are TRBV18 and TRBJ1-1; D might be TRBD1 (6 bases). Looked up from germline, CDR1 is KGHSH and CDR2 is LQKENI. The CDR3 length is 16 residues. The V and J ends lost 3 bases and 2 bases respectively, with 16 bases between them. CDR3 coding DNA: TGTGCCAGCTCACCCGGGGCCGGGACAACAAACACTGAAGCTTTCTTT. As protein: CASSPGAGTTNTEAFF.

This chain uses TRBV7-9 with TRBJ2-1, with TRBD1 matching 11 bases. The CDR3 is made up of 15 amino acids. V lost 5 bases and J lost 2; bases outside the gene matches: 2. Germline values: CDR1 SEHNR, CDR2 FQNEAQ (reference sequence). The CDR3 bases are TGTGCCAGCAGCGAGGGACAGGGGGCCTACAATGAGCAGTTCTTC. Protein sequence: CASSEGQGAYNEQFF.

The chain carries TRBV5-4 and TRBJ2-5, with TRBD1 as a possible D gene (5 bases). Germline V gene sequence: CDR1 SGHNT, CDR2 YYREEE (reference sequence). The CDR3 runs to 12 residues. Trimming cost V 4 bases and J 10 bases, with 14 bases left between them. CDR3 amino acids: CASSQAGRDQYF. The CDR3 DNA reads as TGTGCCAGCAGCCAAGCAGGGCGCGACCAGTACTTC.

This rearrangement joins TRBV29-1 to TRBJ2-1; TRBD2 matches at 12 bases. Trimming removed 5 bases from V and 4 bases from J; junction bases left unmatched: 6. The CDR3 has 15 residues. The germline gives CDR1 SQVTM, CDR2 ANQGSEA. Here the CDR3 reads CSVSTTSGGYNEQFF. The DNA for the CDR3 is TGCAGCGTTTCAACCACTAGCGGGGGGTACAATGAGCAGTTCTTC.

The chain couples TRBV23-1 to TRBJ2-2; TRBD2 aligns across 9 bases. TRBV23-1 is an ORF for which the function is uncertain. The CDR3 is made up of 17 amino acids. Trimming cost V 2 bases and J 1 base; bases outside gene matches: 5. CDR3: CASSQPLLAGNTGELFF. The CDR3 DNA reads as TGCGCCAGCAGTCAACCACTACTAGCGGGGAACACCGGGGAGCTGTTTTTT.

The rearrangement links TRBV4-1 to TRBJ2-5; no clear D. V dropped 4 bases and J dropped 7 bases, with 16 bases sitting between them. CDR1 is MGHRA and CDR2 is YSYEKL in the germline V gene. CDR3 length equals 14 residues. The CDR3 bases are TGCGCCAGCAGCCGTCAAACGGATTCAGGGACCCAGTACTTC. Translating gives CASSRQTDSGTQYF.

V gene TRBV30 combines with J gene TRBJ2-5; D perhaps matches TRBD2 (7 bases). Trimming stripped 5 bases from V and 4 bases from J, with 14 bases between. Per germline, CDR1 GTSNPN and CDR2 SVGIG (reference sequence). The CDR3 length is 13 residues. The CDR3 loop is CAWARGAPETQYF. The CDR3 DNA reads as TGTGCCTGGGCCCGGGGGGCCCCAGAGACCCAGTACTTC.

This clone was found once. The chain joins TRBV7-8 to TRBJ1-6; D not resolved. The CDR3 spans 14 residues. The V gene's germline CDR1 is SGHVS and CDR2 FQNEAQ. V lost 0 bases and J lost 8, with 8 bases in between. The CDR3 nucleotides are TGTGCCAGCAGCTTAGCGCCCGGTTATTCACCCCTCCACTTT. Its protein is CASSLAPGYSPLHF. The entire variable domain, with the rest obtained from reference TRBV7-8 and TRBJ1-6, is as follows: GAGVSQSPRYKVAKRGQDVALRCDPISGHVSLFWYQQALGQGPEFLTYFQNEAQLDKSGLPSDRFFAERPEGSVSTLKIQRTQQEDSAVYLCASSLAPGYSPLHFGNGTRLTVT.

The CDR3 nucleotides read TGCGCCAGCAGACCCGGGACAGGCACATACAATGAGCAGTTCTTC. Translation: CASRPGTGTYNEQFF. This chain connects TRBV5-1 to TRBJ2-1; 8 nucleotides match TRBD1. The germline CDR1 and CDR2 sequences are SGHRS and YFSETQ. V lost 5 bases and J lost 4; bases outside the gene matches: 8. The CDR3 is made up of 15 amino acids.

Remarks on this clone: The junction departs from germline at one end; a sequencing error may be responsible. This same CDR3 is encoded by further DNA sequences in the sample. This sequence joins TRBV7-7 and TRBJ2-2, with 9 bases that match TRBD1. This CDR3 is 16 amino acids long. The V gene's germline CDR1 is SSHAT and CDR2 FNYEAQ (reference sequence). The CDR3: CASSSTGTGLTGELFF. CDR3 nucleotides: TGTGCTAGCAGCTCGACCGGGACAGGGTTGACCGGGGAGCTGTTTTTT.

By share, this clone counts as medium-sized. The chain couples TRBV7-6 to TRBJ2-3, with 10 bases aligning to TRBD2. With V trimmed by 4 bases and J by 2 bases, 15 bases remained unmatched. The germline V gene encodes CDR1 SGHVS and CDR2 FNYEAQ. This CDR3 contains 19 residues. CDR3 loop: CASSWPRGASGGITDTQYF. The CDR3, as DNA: TGTGCCAGCAGCTGGCCCAGAGGCGCTAGCGGGGGAATCACAGATACGCAGTATTTT.

This clone was seen once. The rearrangement links TRBV5-6 to TRBJ2-4, with unresolved D. This CDR3 is built from 14 residues. Trimming took off 2 bases at V and 5 bases at J, with 11 bases between the two ends. Germline V gene sequence: CDR1 SGHDT, CDR2 YYEEEE. The CDR3 loop reads CASSFESLQNIQYF. CDR3 DNA sequence: TGTGCCAGCAGCTTTGAGTCACTGCAAAACATTCAGTACTTC.

This clone was counted between two and nine times. V and J are TRBV11-3 and TRBJ2-2; D might be TRBD1 (5 bases). CDR1 is SGHNT and CDR2 is YENEEA in the germline V gene. The V end lost 5 bases, the J end lost 0 bases, and 7 bases lay between the germline ends. The CDR3 is 14 amino acids. Written as DNA, the CDR3 is TGTGCCAGCAGCCCAGGGACGAACACCGGGGAGCTGTTTTTT. Its translation is CASSPGTNTGELFF.

The chain employs TRBV6-5 and TRBJ1-6; no reliable D call. The CDR3 has 15 amino acids. V was clipped by 2 bases and J by 7 bases, with 12 bases between them. The germline CDR1 and CDR2 sequences are MNHEY and SVGAGI. The CDR3: CASSYASHRNSPLHF. The DNA for the CDR3 is TGTGCCAGCAGTTACGCCTCCCACAGAAATTCACCCCTCCACTTT.